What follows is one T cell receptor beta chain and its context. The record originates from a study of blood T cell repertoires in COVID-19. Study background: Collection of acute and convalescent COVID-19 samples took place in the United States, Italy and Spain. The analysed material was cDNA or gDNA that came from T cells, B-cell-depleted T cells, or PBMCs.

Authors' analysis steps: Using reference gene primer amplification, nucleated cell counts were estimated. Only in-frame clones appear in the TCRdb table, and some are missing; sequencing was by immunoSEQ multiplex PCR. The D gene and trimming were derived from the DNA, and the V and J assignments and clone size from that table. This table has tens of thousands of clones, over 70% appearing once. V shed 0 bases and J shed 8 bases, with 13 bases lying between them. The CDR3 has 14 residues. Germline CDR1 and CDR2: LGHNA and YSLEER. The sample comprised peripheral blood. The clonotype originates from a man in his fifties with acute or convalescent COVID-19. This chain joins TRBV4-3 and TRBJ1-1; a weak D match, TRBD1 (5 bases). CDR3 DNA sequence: TGCGCCAGCAGCCAAGATAGGTACAGGCCGGAAGCTTTCTTT. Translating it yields CASSQDRYRPEAFF.